This is a list of T cell receptor beta chains from one sample in a study of beta chain features in type 1 diabetes. Measured with immunoSEQ multiplex PCR; TCRdb has only the in-frame clones, and not every one. This sample has about 700,000 clones, with around an eighth found just once. Sequencing was done on a sample of naive CD4+ T cells from blood. These receptors were obtained from a man younger than 30 with type 1 diabetes. The conserved cysteine and the conserved F or W are not part of the CDR3 here.

TRBV19	TRBJ1-1	ASSMEWGTEAF
TRBV11-3	TRBJ2-3	ASSPEGTGFTDTQY
TRBV30	TRBJ1-5	AWSHRGRQPQH
TRBV7-9	TRBJ1-6	ASSFGQGRSNSPLH
TRBV18	TRBJ2-4	ASSPPFEVTKNIQY
TRBV6-5	TRBJ2-7	ASSPSGHPGEQY
TRBV10-3	TRBJ2-5	AISESARETQY
TRBV7-2	TRBJ2-1	ASSLAYNEQF
TRBV5-1	TRBJ1-1	ASRRSTEPNTEAF
TRBV6-1	TRBJ1-5	ANGGQSNQPQH
TRBV10-3	TRBJ1-3	AISGLTDRDSGNTIY
TRBV18	TRBJ1-1	ASSPLSGGAF
TRBV1	TRBJ2-3	TSSRGRLAGGRNTQY
TRBV10-2	TRBJ2-7	ATLRPSYEQY
TRBV7-2	TRBJ2-3	ASSFGTGTDTQY
TRBV27	TRBJ1-1	ASSFGQGWMNTEAF
TRBV9	TRBJ1-3	ASSLGTGTFLSGNTIY
TRBV30	TRBJ2-1	AWSTSGSEQF
TRBV7-2	TRBJ2-1	ASSLGDFAYNEQF
TRBV7-2	TRBJ2-2	ASSSRGPGGALTGELF